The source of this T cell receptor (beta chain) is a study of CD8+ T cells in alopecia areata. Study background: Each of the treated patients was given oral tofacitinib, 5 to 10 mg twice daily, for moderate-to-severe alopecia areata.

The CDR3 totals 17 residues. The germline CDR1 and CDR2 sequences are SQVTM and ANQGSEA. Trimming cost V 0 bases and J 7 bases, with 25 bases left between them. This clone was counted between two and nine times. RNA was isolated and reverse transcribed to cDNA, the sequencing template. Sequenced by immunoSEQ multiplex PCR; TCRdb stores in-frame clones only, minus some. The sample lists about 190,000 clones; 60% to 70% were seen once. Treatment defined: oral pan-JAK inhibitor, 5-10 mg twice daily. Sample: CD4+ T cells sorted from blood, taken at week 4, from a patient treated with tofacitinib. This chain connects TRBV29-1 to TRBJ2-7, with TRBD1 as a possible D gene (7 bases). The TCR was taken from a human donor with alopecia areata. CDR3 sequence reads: CSVEDQSLGRGAGEQYF. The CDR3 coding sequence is TGCAGCGTTGAAGATCAGTCTTTGGGCAGGGGGGCAGGGGAGCAGTACTTC.